These 30 T cell receptor beta chains were all obtained from the same sample, sequenced in a study of cytotoxic CD8 clonotypes in ibrutinib-treated CLL. Method: immunoSEQ multiplex PCR; TCRdb's copy keeps in-frame clones and lacks some. The sample consists of about 49,000 clones, about two thirds of them appearing once. This specimen was PBMCs, taken after 12 months of ibrutinib treatment. These receptors came from a human donor with chronic lymphocytic leukemia.

This clone was observed a single time. This sequence joins TRBV6-1 and TRBJ1-1; no reliable D call. V was clipped by 7 bases and J by 1 base, with 13 bases between them. Germline CDR1 and CDR2: MNHNS and SASEGT. The CDR3 consists of 14 residues. The chain's CDR3 is CASTEQIPNTEAFF. The CDR3 nucleotides are TGTGCCAGCACCGAACAGATACCGAACACTGAAGCTTTCTTT.

The gene calls are TRBV18 and TRBJ1-4; D perhaps matches TRBD1 (6 bases). The CDR3 consists of 13 residues. CDR1 and CDR2 (germline): KGHSH, LQKENI. Trimming cost V 4 bases and J 6 bases, with 9 bases left between them. The CDR3 nucleotides read TGTGCCAGCTCACGGGGGCTGGATGAAAAACTGTTTTTT. Residues: CASSRGLDEKLFF.

V gene TRBV6-5 combines with J gene TRBJ2-7; D is tentatively TRBD1 or TRBD2 (5 bases each). This CDR3 contains 15 residues. Trimming took 5 bases from V and 0 from J, leaving 14 bases between them. Germline lookup yields CDR1 MNHEY and CDR2 SVGAGI. The chain's CDR3 is CASSPPGAYSYEQYF. Here the CDR3 DNA reads TGTGCCAGCAGTCCCCCCGGGGCCTACTCCTACGAGCAGTACTTC.

This chain connects TRBV19 to TRBJ1-6; D is uncertain. V was pared by 4 bases and J by 7 bases, with 5 bases between. CDR1 LNHDA and CDR2 SQIVND come from the germline V gene (reference sequence). This CDR3 is built from 12 residues. The CDR3 DNA sequence: TGTGCCAGTAGTACTCAGAATTCACCCCTCCACTTT. This translates into CASSTQNSPLHF.

This clone was seen only a few times. The chain is built from TRBV18 and TRBJ2-7; a weak D match, TRBD2 (6 bases). The CDR3 runs 16 residues. Trimming stripped 3 bases from V and 2 bases from J, with 17 bases between. Per the germline V gene, CDR1 is KGHSH and CDR2 is LQKENI. The CDR3 region is CASSPLWGGRTYEQYF. The CDR3 DNA reads as TGTGCCAGCTCACCCTTGTGGGGAGGCCGAACCTACGAGCAGTACTTC.

This clone was picked up one time. This rearrangement joins TRBV6-9 to TRBJ1-1; 9 bases fit TRBD1. Germline CDR1 is MNHGY and CDR2 is SVAAGI. This CDR3 has 18 residues. The V segment lost 4 bases and the J segment 5 bases; nucleotides outside the gene matches: 17. The CDR3 sequence is CASSSTTEGQGPGTEAFF. DNA for the CDR3: TGTGCCAGCAGTTCAACAACAGAGGGACAGGGCCCAGGTACTGAAGCTTTCTTT.

The chain links TRBV30 to TRBJ1-6; D gene ambiguous. The germline V gene encodes CDR1 GTSNPN and CDR2 SVGIG (reference sequence). V gave up 0 bases and J gave up 9 bases, with 12 bases separating them. CDR3 size: 14 residues. The chain's CDR3 is CAWSVEAPLSPLHF. For the CDR3, the DNA is TGTGCCTGGAGTGTAGAGGCCCCCCTTTCACCCCTCCACTTT.

The rearrangement links TRBV10-3 to TRBJ1-2, with TRBD1 as a possible D gene (5 bases). This CDR3 is 15 amino acids long. V dropped 6 bases and J dropped 1 base, with 15 bases sitting between them. CDR1 and CDR2 from the germline V gene are ENHRY and SYGVKD. CDR3 loop: CAISHTVTDNYGYTF. CDR3 DNA: TGTGCCATCAGCCACACAGTGACAGATAACTATGGCTACACCTTC.

The genes are TRBV5-4 and TRBJ1-2; D gene ambiguous. Germline-derived CDR1 and CDR2 are SGHNT and YYREEE (reference sequence). CDR3 length: 14 residues. The V and J ends lost 4 bases and 4 bases respectively, with 14 bases between them. Here the CDR3 reads CASSRERKSYGYTF. CDR3 in DNA: TGTGCCAGCAGCCGCGAGCGGAAAAGCTATGGCTACACCTTC.

The CDR3 DNA is TGTGCCAGCACGGGGGGAGGCTATGGCTACACCTTC. It translates to CASTGGGYGYTF. This rearrangement joins TRBV27 to TRBJ1-2, with D tentatively TRBD1 (5 bases). V lost 7 bases and J 4 bases, leaving 10 bases between the germline ends. CDR1 is MNHEY and CDR2 is SMNVEV in the germline V gene (reference sequence). The CDR3 consists of 12 residues.

This clone came up once. This sequence joins TRBV7-2 and TRBJ2-5; D is tentatively TRBD1 or TRBD2 (5 bases each). CDR1 is SGHTA, CDR2 FQGNSA, per germline. This CDR3 region has 13 residues. Trimming took 5 bases from V and 5 from J, leaving 12 bases between them. CDR3 in DNA: TGTGCCAGCAGCCCCGGGGCCGGGGAGACCCAGTACTTC. Translating it yields CASSPGAGETQYF.

The V and J genes are TRBV2 and TRBJ2-5; D tentatively fits TRBD1 or TRBD2 (6 bases each). V lost 7 bases and J 2 bases, leaving 20 bases between the germline ends. The CDR3 has 16 residues. Germline CDR1 is SNHLY and CDR2 is FYNNEI. CDR3 DNA: TGTGCCAGCAAGAACGCCGGGGGCATCTTTCAAGAGACCCAGTACTTC. It codes for CASKNAGGIFQETQYF. Using reference TRBV2 and TRBJ2-5 for the parts outside the CDR3, the full variable domain is EPEVTQTPSHQVTQMGQEVILRCVPISNHLYFYWYRQILGQKVEFLVSFYNNEISEKSEIFDDQFSVERPDGSNFTLKIRSTKLEDSAMYFCASKNAGGIFQETQYFGPGTRLLVL.

The V gene is TRBV7-9, the J gene TRBJ2-1; perhaps TRBD1 as D (5 bases). The CDR3 loop spans 13 amino acids. Germline V gene data show CDR1 as SEHNR and CDR2 as FQNEAQ (reference sequence). The V gene lost 6 bases and the J gene lost 7 bases, with 13 bases spanning the gap. In nucleotides, the CDR3 is TGTGCCAGCAGATCAGGGTTTGGGAATGAGCAGTTCTTC. Its protein product is CASRSGFGNEQFF.

V gene TRBV27 combines with J gene TRBJ2-6, with D unclear. There are 13 residues in the CDR3. Germline CDR1 is MNHEY and CDR2 is SMNVEV (reference sequence). Deletions cut 4 bases from V and 4 bases from J, with 5 bases between. The CDR3 region has the DNA TGTGCCAGCAGTTGGAGCGGGGCCAACGTCCTGACTTTC. Amino acids: CASSWSGANVLTF.

The chain carries TRBV28 and TRBJ2-5; 11 nucleotides match TRBD1. Per germline, CDR1 MDHEN and CDR2 SYDVKM. This CDR3 region has 24 residues. V lost 3 bases to trimming and J lost 3 bases; unmatched junction nucleotides: 30. CDR3 nucleotide sequence: TGTGCCAGCAGTTTCCCATCAAGGACAGGGGGCTCATATTTTTGGGAGAAAACAAAAGAGACCCAGTACTTC. Translated: CASSFPSRTGGSYFWEKTKETQYF.

The gene calls are TRBV28 and TRBJ1-6; TRBD1 aligns across 10 bases. CDR3 length: 19 residues. CDR1 MDHEN and CDR2 SYDVKM come from the germline V gene. V was clipped by 5 bases and J by 7 bases; unmatched bases: 17. Here the CDR3 reads CASSNRDRGILKRNSPLHF. As DNA, the CDR3 is TGTGCCAGCAGTAACCGGGACAGGGGCATCCTAAAGAGGAATTCACCCCTCCACTTT.

The chain has TRBV7-8 and TRBJ1-5, with a weak D call TRBD1 (5 bases). This CDR3 is built from 15 residues. V lost 0 bases, J lost 0 bases, and 6 bases lay in between. The germline V gene has CDR1 SGHVS and CDR2 FQNEAQ. The CDR3 region has the DNA TGTGCCAGCAGCTTAGCAGGGGATAGCAATCAGCCCCAGCATTTT. Translation: CASSLAGDSNQPQHF.

The chain is built from TRBV6-5 and TRBJ2-4, with D perhaps being TRBD1 or TRBD2 (5 bases each). Looked up from germline, CDR1 is MNHEY and CDR2 is SVGAGI. Trimming cost V 2 bases and J 3 bases, with 14 bases left between them. The CDR3 has 16 residues. The CDR3 nucleotides are TGTGCCAGCAGTTACAACTCGGGGCAGGGCAAAAACATTCAGTACTTC. Translating it yields CASSYNSGQGKNIQYF.

This clone showed up just once. The chain links TRBV7-2 to TRBJ1-2; D possibly corresponds to TRBD1 (5 bases). Trimming stripped 5 bases from V and 6 bases from J, with 13 bases between. This CDR3 has 13 amino acids. The germline CDR1 and CDR2 sequences are SGHTA and FQGNSA. CDR3 DNA: TGTGCCAGCAGCCGAGGCTCCAGGGATGGCTACACCTTC. It yields the protein CASSRGSRDGYTF.

This clone was picked up a small number of times. The chain recombines TRBV5-4 with TRBJ1-6; D gene ambiguous. This CDR3 contains 12 residues. The V gene's germline CDR1 is SGHNT and CDR2 YYREEE (reference sequence). The V and J ends lost 0 bases and 14 bases respectively, with 9 bases between them. The DNA of the CDR3 is TGTGCCAGCAGCTTGGATTGGAAGGCCCTCCACTTT. This codes for CASSLDWKALHF.

The V and J genes are TRBV5-1 and TRBJ2-3; D possibly corresponds to TRBD2 (5 bases). The V end was cut by 2 bases, the J end by 2 bases, with 9 bases between. This CDR3 has 14 amino acids. Germline loops: CDR1 SGHRS, CDR2 YFSETQ. The CDR3 coding sequence is TGCGCCAGCAGCTTATACGGGAACACAGATACGCAGTATTTT. It yields the protein CASSLYGNTDTQYF.

A few counts support this clone. V is TRBV6-1 and J is TRBJ2-7; weak D call: TRBD1 (6 bases). Germline V lookup: CDR1 MNHNS, CDR2 SASEGT. The CDR3 has 18 residues. Trimming cost V 1 base and J 6 bases, with 25 bases left between them. CDR3 protein: CASSEEVVMGRGMSEQYF. In DNA form, the CDR3 reads TGTGCCAGCAGTGAAGAGGTAGTTATGGGCAGGGGCATGTCCGAGCAGTACTTC.

V is TRBV18 and J is TRBJ2-3; D is possibly TRBD1 or TRBD2 (5 bases each). The V end lost 1 base, the J end lost 1 base, and 15 bases lay between the germline ends. The CDR3 contains 17 residues. The germline V gene has CDR1 KGHSH and CDR2 LQKENI. The DNA of the CDR3 is TGTGCCAGCTCACCACGGTCGGGACCTTCTCGCACAGATACGCAGTATTTT. Translated: CASSPRSGPSRTDTQYF. Full variable domain (remainder filled in from reference TRBV18 and TRBJ2-3): NAGVMQNPRHLVRRRGQEARLRCSPMKGHSHVYWYRQLPEEGLKFMVYLQKENIIDESGMPKERFSAEFPKEGPSILRIQQVVRGDSAAYFCASSPRSGPSRTDTQYFGPGTRLTVL.

The sample holds one count of this clone. The CDR3, as DNA: TGTGCCAGCAGCAATTACGACAGGCTAGGTACCGGGGAGCTGTTTTTT. Translating it yields CASSNYDRLGTGELFF. The V and J genes are TRBV7-9 and TRBJ2-2, with D maybe TRBD1 (6 bases). The germline V gene has CDR1 SEHNR and CDR2 FQNEAQ (reference sequence). This CDR3 is 16 amino acids long. Trimming took off 5 bases at V and 5 bases at J, with 18 bases between the two ends.

In nucleotides, the CDR3 is TGTGCCAGCTCCCAAAATGAGGACAGTAACTATGGCTACACCTTC. Residues: CASSQNEDSNYGYTF. The chain employs TRBV18 and TRBJ1-2, with D tentatively TRBD1 (6 bases). The CDR3 has 15 residues. The ends were cut back, 6 bases at V and 1 base at J, with 15 bases in the middle. Per germline, CDR1 KGHSH and CDR2 LQKENI.

This sequence joins TRBV11-3 and TRBJ2-2; 9 nucleotides match TRBD1. CDR3 length: 16 residues. Per germline, CDR1 SGHNT and CDR2 YENEEA. V lost 5 bases, J lost 0 bases, and 4 bases stayed unmatched. The CDR3: CASSLQGAANTGELFF. Here the CDR3 DNA reads TGTGCCAGCAGCCTACAGGGGGCAGCGAACACCGGGGAGCTGTTTTTT.

The rearrangement links TRBV4-2 to TRBJ2-5; D ambiguous. From germline, CDR1 is LGHNA and CDR2 YNFKEQ. Trimming took 3 bases from V and 1 from J, leaving 21 bases between them. The CDR3 runs 18 residues. This chain's CDR3 is CASSHPYSTPTSQETQYF. CDR3 DNA sequence: TGTGCCAGCAGCCACCCATACTCGACACCGACCTCCCAAGAGACCCAGTACTTC.

The chain uses TRBV18 and TRBJ2-1; 7 bases align to TRBD1. Germline lookup yields CDR1 KGHSH and CDR2 LQKENI. V gave up 2 bases and J gave up 7 bases; unmatched junction bases: 2. The CDR3 runs 13 residues. CDR3 nucleotide sequence: TGTGCCAGCTCACCAGGCAGGGGGAATGAGCAGTTCTTC. This sequence encodes CASSPGRGNEQFF.

The sample holds one count of this clone. The rearrangement joins TRBV2 to TRBJ2-3, with 12 bases fitting TRBD2. The CDR3 runs to 15 residues. Per the germline V gene, CDR1 is SNHLY and CDR2 is FYNNEI. The V segment lost 5 bases and the J segment 5 bases; nucleotides outside the gene matches: 5. Written as DNA, the CDR3 is TGTGCCAGCAGTAATCTAGCGGGGGGGCGAGATACGCAGTATTTT. It translates to CASSNLAGGRDTQYF.

About this clone: At one end, the junction sequence differs from germline, possibly due to a read error. The chain is built from TRBV18 and TRBJ2-7; 7 positions agree with TRBD2. The germline V gene has CDR1 KGHSH and CDR2 LQKENI. This CDR3 contains 16 residues. CDR3 DNA: TGTGCCAGCTCACCACCGATCGCGGGGGATCCCTACGTGCAGTACTTC. Amino acid sequence: CASSPPIAGDPYVQYF.